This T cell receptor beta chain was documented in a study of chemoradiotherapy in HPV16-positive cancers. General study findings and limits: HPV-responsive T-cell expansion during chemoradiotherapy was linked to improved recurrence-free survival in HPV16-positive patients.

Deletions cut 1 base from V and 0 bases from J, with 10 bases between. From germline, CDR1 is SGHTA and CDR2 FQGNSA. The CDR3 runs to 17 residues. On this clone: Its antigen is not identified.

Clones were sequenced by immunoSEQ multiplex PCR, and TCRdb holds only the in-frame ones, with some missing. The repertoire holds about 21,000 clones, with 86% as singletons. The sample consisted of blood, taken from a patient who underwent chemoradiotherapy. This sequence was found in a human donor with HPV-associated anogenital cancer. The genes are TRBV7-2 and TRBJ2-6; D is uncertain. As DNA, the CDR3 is TGTGCCAGCAGCTTAGTTGGCGGTTACTCTGGGGCCAACGTCCTGACTTTC. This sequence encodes CASSLVGGYSGANVLTF.